The 4 T cell receptor beta chains below all came from one sample that was sequenced in a study of blood T cell repertoires in COVID-19. Repertoires were generated with immunoSEQ multiplex PCR, while TCRdb's copy carries only in-frame clones and drops some. The data show around 120,000 clones, 88% seen once. Sequenced input: peripheral blood. The receptors were gathered from a woman in her forties or fifties with active or convalescent COVID-19.

The CDR3 DNA reads TGTGCCAGCAGCTTCACTAGACCGGATACGCAGTATTTT. As protein: CASSFTRPDTQYF. This chain connects TRBV7-2 to TRBJ2-3; TRBD2 might be the D (5 bases). The length of the CDR3 is 13 residues. The V and J ends lost 3 bases and 6 bases respectively, with 10 bases between them. Per germline, CDR1 SGHTA and CDR2 FQGNSA.

The rearrangement joins TRBV2 to TRBJ2-3, with D possibly being TRBD2 (5 bases). Between the trimmed V and J ends, which lost 7 bases and 0 bases, there was a span of 8 bases. CDR1 SNHLY and CDR2 FYNNEI come from the germline V gene. The CDR3 runs to 13 residues. Here the CDR3 DNA reads TGTGCCAGCAAACTAGAGAGCACAGATACGCAGTATTTT. Its protein product is CASKLESTDTQYF.

The rearrangement uses TRBV9 and TRBJ2-1, with 8 bases identical to TRBD2. Germline V CDR1 and CDR2: SGDLS, YYNGEE. The CDR3 loop spans 15 amino acids. The ends lost 1 base at V and 1 base at J; junction bases unmatched: 1. The CDR3 region has the DNA TGTGCCAGCAGCGTATCTAGCGGGTCCTACAATGAGCAGTTCTTC. As protein: CASSVSSGSYNEQFF.

This chain links TRBV16 with TRBJ2-7, with TRBD1 identical over 10 bases. Germline trimming cut 2 bases from V and 7 bases from J; bases unmatched to any gene: 5. Germline V gene data show CDR1 as KGHSY and CDR2 as FQNENV. The CDR3 has 14 residues. CDR3 bases: TGTGCCAGCAGCCAAAGACAGGGGGCGCGGGAGCAGTACTTC. It is translated as CASSQRQGAREQYF.